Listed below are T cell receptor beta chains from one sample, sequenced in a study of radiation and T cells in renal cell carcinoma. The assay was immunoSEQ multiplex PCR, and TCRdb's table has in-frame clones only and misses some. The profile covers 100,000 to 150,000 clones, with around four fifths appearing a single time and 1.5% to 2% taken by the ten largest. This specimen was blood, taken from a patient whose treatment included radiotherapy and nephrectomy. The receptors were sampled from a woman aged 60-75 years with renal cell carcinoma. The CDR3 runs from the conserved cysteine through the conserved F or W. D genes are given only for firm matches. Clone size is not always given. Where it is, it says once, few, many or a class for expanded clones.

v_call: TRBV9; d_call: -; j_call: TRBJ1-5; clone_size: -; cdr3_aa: CASSRTGDVFNQPQHF; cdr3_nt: TGTGCCAGCAGTAGGACCGGGGACGTCTTCAATCAGCCCCAGCATTTT
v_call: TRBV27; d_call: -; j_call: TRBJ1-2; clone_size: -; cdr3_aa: CASSTTGTGYGYTF; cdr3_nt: TGTGCCAGCAGCACCACAGGGACCGGGTATGGCTACACCTTC
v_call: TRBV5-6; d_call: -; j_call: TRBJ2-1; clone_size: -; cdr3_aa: CASSRRQGSSRSYNEQFF; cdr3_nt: TGTGCCAGCAGCCGGAGGCAGGGGTCCTCTAGGTCCTACAATGAGCAGTTCTTC
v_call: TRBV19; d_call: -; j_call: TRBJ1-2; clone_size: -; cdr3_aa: CASGDGLGYGYTF; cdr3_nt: TGTGCCAGTGGGGACGGTCTGGGCTATGGCTACACCTTC
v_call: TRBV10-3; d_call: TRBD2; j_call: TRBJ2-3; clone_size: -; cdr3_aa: CAISGGLAGAPGREDTQYF; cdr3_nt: TGTGCCATCAGTGGGGGACTAGCGGGAGCTCCTGGGCGGGAAGATACGCAGTATTTT
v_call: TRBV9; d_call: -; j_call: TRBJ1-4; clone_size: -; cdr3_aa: CASSSLRGSEEKLFF; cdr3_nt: TGTGCCAGCAGCTCCCTAAGGGGGTCAGAGGAAAAACTGTTTTTT
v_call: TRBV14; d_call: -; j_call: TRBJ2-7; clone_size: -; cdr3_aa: CASSPGQAYEQYF; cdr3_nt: TGTGCCAGCAGCCCCGGACAAGCCTACGAGCAGTACTTC
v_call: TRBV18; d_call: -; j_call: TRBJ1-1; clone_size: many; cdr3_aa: CASSPPGGIGTEAFF; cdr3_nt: TGTGCCAGCTCACCACCCGGGGGCATTGGCACTGAAGCTTTCTTT
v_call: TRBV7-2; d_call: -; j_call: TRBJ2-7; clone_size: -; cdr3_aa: CASSRPPREQYF; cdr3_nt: TGTGCCAGCAGCCGCCCCCCAAGGGAGCAGTACTTC
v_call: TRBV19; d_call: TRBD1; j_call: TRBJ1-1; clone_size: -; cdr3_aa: CASSLLDRTGTEAFF; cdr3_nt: TGTGCCAGTAGTCTTCTGGACAGGACCGGCACTGAAGCTTTCTTT
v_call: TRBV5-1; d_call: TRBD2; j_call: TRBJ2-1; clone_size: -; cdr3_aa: CASSLERGGPDEQFF; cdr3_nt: TGCGCCAGCAGCTTAGAGCGGGGGGGCCCCGATGAGCAGTTCTTC
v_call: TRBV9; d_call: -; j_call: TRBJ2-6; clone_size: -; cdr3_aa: CASSVGRGANVLTF; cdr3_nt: TGTGCCAGCAGCGTCGGCAGGGGGGCCAACGTCCTGACTTTC
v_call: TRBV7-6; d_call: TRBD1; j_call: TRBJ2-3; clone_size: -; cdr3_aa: CASSLVSTGEAYHGTDTQYF; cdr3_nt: TGTGCCAGCAGCTTAGTTTCGACAGGGGAAGCCTATCACGGCACAGATACGCAGTATTTT
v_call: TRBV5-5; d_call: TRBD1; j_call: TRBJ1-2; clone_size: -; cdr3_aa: CASSLIVGGGGYGYTF; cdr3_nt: TGTGCCAGCAGCCTAATCGTAGGGGGCGGAGGCTATGGCTACACCTTC
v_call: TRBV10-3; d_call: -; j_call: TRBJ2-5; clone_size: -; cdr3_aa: CAISEGSGQETQYF; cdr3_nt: TGTGCCATCAGTGAGGGGTCAGGGCAAGAGACCCAGTACTTC
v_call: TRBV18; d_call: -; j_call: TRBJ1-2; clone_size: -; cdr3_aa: CASSPTTEFGYTF; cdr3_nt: TGTGCCAGCTCACCCACTACTGAGTTTGGCTACACCTTC
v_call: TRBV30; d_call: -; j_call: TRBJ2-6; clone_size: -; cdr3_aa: CAWFPDGSGANVLTF; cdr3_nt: TGTGCCTGGTTCCCCGACGGGTCTGGGGCCAACGTCCTGACTTTC
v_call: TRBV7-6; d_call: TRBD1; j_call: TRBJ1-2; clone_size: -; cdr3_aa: CASSLGQGVGGYGYTF; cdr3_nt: TGTGCCAGCAGCTTGGGGCAGGGGGTCGGTGGCTATGGCTACACCTTC
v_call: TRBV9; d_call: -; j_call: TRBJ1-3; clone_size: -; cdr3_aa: CASSRSGSGNTIYF; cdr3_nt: TGTGCCAGCAGCCGATCGGGTTCTGGAAACACCATATATTTT
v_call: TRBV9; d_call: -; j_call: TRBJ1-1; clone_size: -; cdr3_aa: CASSPGHKAEAFF; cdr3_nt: TGTGCCAGCAGCCCCGGACATAAGGCTGAAGCTTTCTTT
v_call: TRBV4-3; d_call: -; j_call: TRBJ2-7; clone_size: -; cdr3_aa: CASSQAPGKTYEQYF; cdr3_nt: TGCGCCAGCAGCCAAGCACCTGGAAAAACCTACGAGCAGTACTTC
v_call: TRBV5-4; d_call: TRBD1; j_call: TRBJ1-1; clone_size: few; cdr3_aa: CASSFPQGANTEAFF; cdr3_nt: TGTGCCAGCAGCTTCCCACAGGGGGCGAACACTGAAGCTTTCTTT
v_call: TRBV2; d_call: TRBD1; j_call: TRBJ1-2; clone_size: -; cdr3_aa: CASSVDRASYGYTF; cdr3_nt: TGTGCCAGCAGCGTGGACAGGGCAAGTTATGGCTACACCTTC
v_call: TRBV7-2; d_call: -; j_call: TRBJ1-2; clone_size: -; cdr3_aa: CASSFYDRPYTF; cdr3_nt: TGTGCCAGCAGCTTTTATGACCGTCCTTACACCTTC
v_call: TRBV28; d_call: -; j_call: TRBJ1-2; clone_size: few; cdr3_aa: CASRGADRRYGYTF; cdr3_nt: TGTGCCAGCAGGGGCGCGGACCGGCGATATGGCTACACCTTC
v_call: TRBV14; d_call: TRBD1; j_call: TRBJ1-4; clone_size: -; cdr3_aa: CASSRQRGTGKAKLFF; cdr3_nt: TGTGCCAGCAGCCGGCAACGGGGGACAGGGAAAGCAAAACTGTTTTTT
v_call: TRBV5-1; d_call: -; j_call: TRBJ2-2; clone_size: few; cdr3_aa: CASSVYTTGELFF; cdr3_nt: TGCGCCAGCAGCGTTTACACCACCGGGGAGCTGTTTTTT
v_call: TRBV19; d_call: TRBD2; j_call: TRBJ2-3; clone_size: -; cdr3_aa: CASSIGLAGGPDTQYF; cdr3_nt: TGTGCCAGTAGTATCGGGCTAGCGGGGGGTCCAGATACGCAGTATTTT
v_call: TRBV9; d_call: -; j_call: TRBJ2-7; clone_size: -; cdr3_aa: CASSALRPIICYEQYF; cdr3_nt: TGTGCCAGCAGCGCCCTGAGGCCTATAATTTGCTACGAGCAGTACTTC
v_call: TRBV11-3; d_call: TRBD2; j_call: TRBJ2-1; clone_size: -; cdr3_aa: CASSFGGRGGIYEQFF; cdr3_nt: TGTGCCAGCAGCTTCGGCGGGCGGGGGGGCATTTATGAGCAGTTCTTC
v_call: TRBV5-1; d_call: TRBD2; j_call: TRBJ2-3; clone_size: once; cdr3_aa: CASSSGLGNTDTQYF; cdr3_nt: TGCGCCAGCAGCTCCGGACTAGGAAACACAGATACGCAGTATTTT
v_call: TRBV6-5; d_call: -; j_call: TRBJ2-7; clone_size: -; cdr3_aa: CASRTQGAHEQYF; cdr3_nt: TGTGCCAGCAGAACTCAGGGTGCCCACGAGCAGTACTTC
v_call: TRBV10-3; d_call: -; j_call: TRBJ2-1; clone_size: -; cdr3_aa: CAISEDRAAYNEQFF; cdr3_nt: TGTGCCATCAGTGAGGATAGGGCAGCTTACAATGAGCAGTTCTTC
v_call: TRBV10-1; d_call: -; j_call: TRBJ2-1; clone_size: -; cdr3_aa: CASSEKVFAADNEQFF; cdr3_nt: TGCGCCAGCAGTGAGAAGGTATTTGCGGCTGACAATGAGCAGTTCTTC
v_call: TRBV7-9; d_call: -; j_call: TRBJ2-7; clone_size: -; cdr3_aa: CASSPPSGHEQYF; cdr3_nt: TGTGCCAGCAGCCCCCCCAGTGGGCACGAGCAGTACTTC
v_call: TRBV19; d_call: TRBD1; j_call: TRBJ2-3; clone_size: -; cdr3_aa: CASTAGTGGRNTQYF; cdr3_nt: TGTGCCAGTACTGCCGGGACAGGGGGCAGGAATACGCAGTATTTT
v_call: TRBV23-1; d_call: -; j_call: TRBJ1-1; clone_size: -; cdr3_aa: CASSQTPGVGGRDTEAFF; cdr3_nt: TGCGCCAGCAGTCAGACCCCCGGAGTAGGGGGGCGAGACACTGAAGCTTTCTTT
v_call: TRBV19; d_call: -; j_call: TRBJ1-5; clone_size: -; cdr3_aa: CASMGRGTEQPQHF; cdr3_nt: TGTGCCAGTATGGGTCGGGGGACCGAACAGCCCCAGCATTTT
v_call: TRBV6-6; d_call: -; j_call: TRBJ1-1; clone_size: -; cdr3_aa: CASERGLYTEAFF; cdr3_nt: TGTGCCAGTGAAAGGGGTCTCTACACTGAAGCTTTCTTT
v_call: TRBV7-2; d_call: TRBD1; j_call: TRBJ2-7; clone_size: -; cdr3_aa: CASSFGRGREQYF; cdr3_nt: TGTGCCAGCAGCTTTGGCAGGGGGCGCGAGCAGTACTTC
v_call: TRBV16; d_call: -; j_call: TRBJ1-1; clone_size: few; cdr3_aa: CASSQRNTEAFF; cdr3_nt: TGTGCCAGCAGCCAGAGGAACACTGAAGCTTTCTTT
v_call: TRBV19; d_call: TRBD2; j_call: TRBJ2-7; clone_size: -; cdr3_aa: CASTPSGLAAYEQYF; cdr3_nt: TGTGCCAGTACCCCCTCTGGACTAGCGGCCTACGAGCAGTACTTC